This T cell receptor (beta chain) stems from a study of cytomegalovirus exposure and HLA in healthy donors. The study, taken as a whole, reports: The listing of roughly 160 TCR beta chains classed them as cytomegalovirus-associated. A later analysis showed TCR association rates differing by HLA locus, peaking at DRB1 and lowest at HLA-C. A classifier reportedly called cytomegalovirus status with high sensitivity and specificity.

Unrecorded immune exposure was likely among donors, who were nominally healthy when sampled. Use of 60 Vbeta and 13 Jbeta primers characterized the PCR. This table comes from immunoSEQ multiplex PCR, and its TCRdb copy is limited to in-frame clones, with some not included. The sample yields fewer than 150,000 clones, 75% to 80% seen once. The CDR3 spans 15 residues. Germline V lookup: CDR1 MGHRA, CDR2 YSYEKL. V lost 1 base to trimming and J lost 2 bases; unmatched junction nucleotides: 2. To note about this clone: Its matching antigen is unknown. Additional DNA sequences in this sample encode the identical CDR3.

V gene TRBV4-1 combines with J gene TRBJ2-7, with 10 nucleotides matching TRBD2. This clonotype was obtained from a man between 25 and 39 years old in good health and CMV-seronegative. The sample consisted of PBMCs. The CDR3 DNA follows: TGCGCCAGCAGCCAAGTAGCGGGAGGTCCCTACGAGCAGTACTTC. Its protein is CASSQVAGGPYEQYF.